A selection of T cell receptor beta chains follows, all from one sample in a study of T cell responses to AZD1222 COVID-19 vaccine. Assay: immunoSEQ multiplex PCR; the TCRdb copy retains only in-frame clones and omits some. Here the sample spans around 99,000 clones, roughly 87% being singletons. Source: peripheral blood, taken on day 0 of AZD1222 vaccination. These receptors were taken from an adult in good health. Both conserved end residues are part of each CDR3. A D gene is named only where the DNA matches it firmly. The size of a clone is reported for some rows only, either as once, few or many, or as a class for expanded clones.

size: NA
J: TRBJ1-6
D: NA
V: TRBV15
CDR3: CATKQATPNSPLHF
DNA: TGTGCCACCAAACAGGCCACCCCTAATTCACCCCTCCACTTT

size: NA
J: TRBJ1-5
D: NA
V: TRBV2
CDR3: CASSEGQANNQPQHF
DNA: TGTGCCAGCAGTGAGGGCCAGGCAAATAATCAGCCCCAGCATTTT

size: NA
J: TRBJ1-5
D: TRBD1
V: TRBV7-4
CDR3: CASSLADPGTAMYSNQPQHF
DNA: TGTGCCAGCAGCTTAGCTGACCCCGGGACAGCTATGTATAGCAATCAGCCCCAGCATTTT

size: NA
J: TRBJ1-5
D: NA
V: TRBV30
CDR3: CAWSGVYSNQPQHF
DNA: TGTGCCTGGAGTGGGGTTTATAGCAATCAGCCCCAGCATTTT

size: NA
J: TRBJ2-7
D: NA
V: TRBV16
CDR3: CASSSRAMVGEQYF
DNA: TGTGCCAGCAGCTCAAGGGCCATGGTCGGCGAGCAGTACTTC

size: NA
J: TRBJ2-7
D: NA
V: TRBV27
CDR3: CASSLKGANYEQYF
DNA: TGTGCCAGCAGTTTAAAAGGGGCCAACTACGAGCAGTACTTC

size: NA
J: TRBJ1-1
D: TRBD1
V: TRBV10-2
CDR3: CASSELEDRREAFF
DNA: TGCGCCAGCAGTGAGCTTGAGGACAGGCGAGAAGCTTTCTTT

size: few
J: TRBJ2-7
D: NA
V: TRBV20-1
CDR3: CSASDPAGSSFYEQYF
DNA: TGCAGTGCTAGTGATCCGGCCGGGTCCTCTTTCTACGAGCAGTACTTC

size: few
J: TRBJ2-3
D: TRBD2
V: TRBV2
CDR3: CASRLRGLASGSDTQYF
DNA: TGTGCCAGCAGACTCCGGGGACTAGCGTCCGGGTCAGATACGCAGTATTTT

size: NA
J: TRBJ1-1
D: NA
V: TRBV7-9
CDR3: CASSFNVDTEAFF
DNA: TGTGCCAGCAGTTTTAACGTGGACACTGAAGCTTTCTTT

size: NA
J: TRBJ2-3
D: NA
V: TRBV29-1
CDR3: CSVNRDSSDTQYF
DNA: TGCAGCGTGAACAGGGATTCGTCAGATACGCAGTATTTT

size: NA
J: TRBJ1-5
D: TRBD1
V: TRBV7-9
CDR3: CASSFVRDREGNQPQHF
DNA: TGTGCCAGCAGCTTCGTTAGAGACAGGGAGGGCAATCAGCCCCAGCATTTT

size: NA
J: TRBJ1-1
D: TRBD1
V: TRBV4-1
CDR3: CASSQGTGWNVGLNTEAFF
DNA: TGCGCCAGCAGCCAAGGGACAGGGTGGAACGTTGGTCTGAACACTGAAGCTTTCTTT

size: NA
J: TRBJ1-5
D: TRBD1
V: TRBV4-1
CDR3: CASSQRQGEQPQHF
DNA: TGCGCCAGCAGCCAAAGGCAGGGGGAACAGCCCCAGCATTTT

size: NA
J: TRBJ1-5
D: NA
V: TRBV30
CDR3: CAAGRDGNQPQHF
DNA: TGTGCCGCAGGCAGGGACGGCAATCAGCCCCAGCATTTT

size: NA
J: TRBJ1-1
D: NA
V: TRBV7-2
CDR3: CASTPLGGSVNTEAFF
DNA: TGTGCCAGCACCCCCTTAGGGGGTAGTGTCAACACTGAAGCTTTCTTT

size: NA
J: TRBJ2-3
D: NA
V: TRBV5-1
CDR3: CASSLAGKTDTQYF
DNA: TGCGCCAGCAGCTTGGCCGGGAAAACAGATACGCAGTATTTT

size: many
J: TRBJ2-2
D: NA
V: TRBV6-1
CDR3: CASSELGETGELFF
DNA: TGTGCCAGCAGTGAATTAGGGGAAACCGGGGAGCTGTTTTTT

size: few
J: TRBJ1-2
D: NA
V: TRBV19
CDR3: CASSIDQGYGYTF
DNA: TGTGCCAGTAGTATAGATCAGGGCTATGGCTACACCTTC

size: NA
J: TRBJ1-2
D: NA
V: TRBV7-9
CDR3: CASSFTPGYGYTF
DNA: TGTGCCAGCAGCTTCACCCCGGGTTATGGCTACACCTTC

size: NA
J: TRBJ2-3
D: NA
V: TRBV6-5
CDR3: CASSGLSGNTQYF
DNA: TGTGCCAGCAGCGGGCTCAGTGGGAATACGCAGTATTTT

size: NA
J: TRBJ2-3
D: NA
V: TRBV7-9
CDR3: CASSPGQTITDTQYF
DNA: TGTGCCAGCAGCCCTGGACAGACTATCACAGATACGCAGTATTTT

size: NA
J: TRBJ2-1
D: NA
V: TRBV12-2
CDR3: CASRFSGISSYNEQFF
DNA: TGTGCAAGTCGCTTCTCCGGCATAAGCTCCTACAATGAGCAGTTCTTC

size: NA
J: TRBJ1-1
D: NA
V: TRBV5-1
CDR3: CASSLGRNTEAFF
DNA: TGCGCCAGCAGTCTGGGCAGGAACACTGAAGCTTTCTTT

size: NA
J: TRBJ1-5
D: TRBD1
V: TRBV28
CDR3: CASSQGGGNQPQHF
DNA: TGTGCCAGCAGTCAGGGGGGGGGCAATCAGCCCCAGCATTTT